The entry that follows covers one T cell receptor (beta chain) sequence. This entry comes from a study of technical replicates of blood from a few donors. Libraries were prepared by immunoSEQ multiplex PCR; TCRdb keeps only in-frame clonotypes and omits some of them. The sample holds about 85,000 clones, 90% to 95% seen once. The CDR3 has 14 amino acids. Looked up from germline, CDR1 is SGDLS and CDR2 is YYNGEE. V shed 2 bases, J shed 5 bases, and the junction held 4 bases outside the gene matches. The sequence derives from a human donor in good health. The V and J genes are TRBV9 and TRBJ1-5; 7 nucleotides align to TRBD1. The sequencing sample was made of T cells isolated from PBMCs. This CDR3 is CASSVGQNDQPQHF. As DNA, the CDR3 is TGTGCCAGCAGCGTGGGACAGAACGATCAGCCCCAGCATTTT.